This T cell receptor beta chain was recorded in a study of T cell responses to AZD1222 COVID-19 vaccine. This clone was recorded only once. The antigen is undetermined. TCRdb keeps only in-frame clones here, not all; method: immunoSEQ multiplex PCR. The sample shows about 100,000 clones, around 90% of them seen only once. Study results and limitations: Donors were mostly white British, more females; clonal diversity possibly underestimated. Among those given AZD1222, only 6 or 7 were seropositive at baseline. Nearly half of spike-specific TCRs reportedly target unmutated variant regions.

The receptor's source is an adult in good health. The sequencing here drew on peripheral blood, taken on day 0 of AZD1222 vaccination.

CDR3 sequence (DNA): TGTGCCAGCAGCCAACTCGGACACGCGAACACCGGGGAGCTGTTTTTT. Translated: CASSQLGHANTGELFF. This sequence joins TRBV14 and TRBJ2-2, with D possibly TRBD1 on 5 matching bases. Germline V gene lookup returns CDR1 SGHDN and CDR2 FVKESK. V lost 2 bases and J 0 bases, leaving 10 bases between the germline ends. The CDR3 runs to 16 residues.